The 5 T cell receptor beta chains listed next were all sequenced from one sample in a study of CD8 T cells in ankylosing spondylitis. Study outcomes and limitations: Blood of patients with ankylosing spondylitis appeared to be characterized by a TCR beta motif of seven or eight highly homologous variants.

What these receptors recognize is not known. TCRdb analysed the 5' RACE reads with MiXCR anew, one entry per CDR3 protein. The repertoire holds under 450,000 distinct CDR3 sequences, with under 20% as singletons. The sample was blood, either unsorted or a sorted T cell fraction (not recorded which). These receptors were collected from a male donor with ankylosing spondylitis.

The J gene is TRBJ1-5, the V gene TRBV2; D might be TRBD1 (6 bases). Germline assignment: CDR1 SNHLY and CDR2 FYNNEI. CDR3 size: 15 residues. Trimming pared 4 bases from V and 2 bases from J, leaving 12 bases between. DNA for the CDR3: TGTGCCAGCAGTGCACAGGGTTCGGGCAATCAGCCCCAGCATTTT. It codes for CASSAQGSGNQPQHF.

This clonotype was counted only a few times. The rearrangement uses TRBV7-2 and TRBJ2-2, with a possible D match to TRBD2 (5 bases). Trimming took 1 base from V and 6 from J, leaving 9 bases between them. CDR3 length equals 14 residues. The germline CDR1 and CDR2 sequences are SGHTA and FQGNSA. CDR3 residues: CASSLVGVAGELFF. In DNA form, the CDR3 reads TGTGCCAGCAGCTTAGTCGGGGTCGCCGGGGAGCTGTTTTTT.

Here the CDR3 reads CASSVQGASSYTF. The CDR3 nucleotides read TGTGCCAGCAGCGTCCAGGGGGCCTCGAGCTACACCTTC. The chain recombines TRBV6-2 or TRBV6-3 with TRBJ1-2, with 8 bases aligning to TRBD1. The germline gives CDR1 MNHEY, CDR2 SVGEGT. The CDR3 length is 13 residues. V shed 6 bases and J 9 bases; nucleotides not matched to a gene: 9.

This chain connects TRBV12-3 or TRBV12-4 to TRBJ1-5; tentatively, D is TRBD1 (6 bases). The V end lost 6 bases, the J end lost 2 bases, and 14 bases lay between the germline ends. The CDR3 totals 15 residues. The CDR3: CASSPRDKGNQPQHF. CDR3 in DNA: TGTGCCAGCAGCCCTCGGGACAAAGGCAATCAGCCCCAGCATTTT.

The V call is TRBV18, the J call TRBJ1-5; D gene unclear. CDR1 is KGHSH, CDR2 LQKENI, per germline. CDR3 size: 15 residues. The V and J ends lost 0 bases and 1 base respectively, with 7 bases between them. The CDR3 region is CASSPPGGSNQPQHF. In nucleotides, the CDR3 is TGTGCCAGCTCACCACCAGGAGGGAGCAATCAGCCCCAGCATTTT.